The 27 T cell receptor beta chains listed next were all sequenced from one sample in a study of blood T cell repertoires in COVID-19. Produced via immunoSEQ multiplex PCR; TCRdb's table is partial and in-frame only. The repertoire consists of fewer than 200,000 clones, with approximately 82% occurring once and the leading ten covering roughly 5%. Sequencing input: PBMCs or T cells enriched from blood (not recorded which). The source of these receptors is an older woman with acute COVID-19.

This clone was counted a few times. The genes are TRBV5-1 and TRBJ1-2; 7 nucleotides agree with TRBD1. V trimming: 5 bases; J trimming: 6 bases; junction bases outside the gene matches: 4. The CDR3 loop spans 12 amino acids. The germline gives CDR1 SGHRS, CDR2 YFSETQ. CDR3 DNA sequence: TGCGCCAGCAGGGCGGGACAGAATGGCTACACCTTC. This translates into CASRAGQNGYTF.

This clone was observed a handful of times. The chain is built from TRBV11-3 and TRBJ2-3; no definite D call. V was pared by 0 bases and J by 1 base, with 5 bases between. The length of the CDR3 is 14 residues. Germline V gene data show CDR1 as SGHNT and CDR2 as YENEEA. The CDR3 protein is CASSLEAGTDTQYF. DNA for the CDR3: TGTGCCAGCAGCTTAGAGGCGGGCACAGATACGCAGTATTTT. The variable domain in full, with the rest retrieved from reference TRBV11-3 and TRBJ2-3, is EAGVVQSPRYKIIEKKQPVAFWCNPISGHNTLYWYLQNLGQGPELLIRYENEEAVDDSQLPKDRFSAERLKGVDSTLKIQPAELGDSAVYLCASSLEAGTDTQYFGPGTRLTVL.

This clone was observed a few times. The rearrangement links TRBV4-1 to TRBJ2-1; a possible D gene is TRBD2 (6 bases). CDR3 length: 13 amino acids. V was shortened by 4 bases and J by 13 bases, with 17 bases between the two germline ends. The germline CDR1 and CDR2 sequences are MGHRA and YSYEKL. Here the CDR3 reads CASSRIAADRQFF. The CDR3 DNA sequence: TGCGCCAGCAGCCGAATAGCGGCCGATCGACAGTTCTTC.

The chain couples TRBV28 to TRBJ1-5; no clear D gene. CDR3 length equals 16 residues. Trimming removed 6 bases at V and 0 bases at J, with 15 bases between. Per the germline V gene, CDR1 is MDHEN and CDR2 is SYDVKM. DNA for the CDR3: TGTGCCAGCAGCCCACTAACAAGTTATAGCAATCAGCCCCAGCATTTT. This sequence encodes CASSPLTSYSNQPQHF.

The genes are TRBV9 and TRBJ2-5, with 9 positions matching TRBD2. This CDR3 region has 16 residues. CDR1 and CDR2 (germline): SGDLS, YYNGEE. V dropped 3 bases and J dropped 5; count of bases not matched to a gene: 11. CDR3 DNA: TGTGCCAGCAGCGCCCCCGGGAGCGGGGGGTGGGAGACCCAGTACTTC. As protein: CASSAPGSGGWETQYF.

This clone was observed many times. The chain joins TRBV7-8 to TRBJ1-2, with 9 bases fitting TRBD1. The germline V gene has CDR1 SGHVS and CDR2 FQNEAQ. V trimming: 4 bases; J trimming: 4 bases; junction bases outside the gene matches: 7. This CDR3 has 15 amino acids. The CDR3 DNA reads as TGTGCCAGCAGCTCAAAGGACAGGGGAGGCTATGGCTACACCTTC. Translation gives CASSSKDRGGYGYTF.

In this sample, this clone turned up once. The chain uses TRBV9 and TRBJ2-3; 10 bases agree with TRBD2. Germline V CDR1 and CDR2: SGDLS, YYNGEE. V was pared by 0 bases and J by 4 bases, with 5 bases of the junction left unmatched. This CDR3 is 16 amino acids long. The CDR3 loop reads CASSVGVAGGPDTQYF. CDR3 in DNA: TGTGCCAGCAGCGTAGGTGTAGCGGGAGGACCAGATACGCAGTATTTT.

The chain couples TRBV4-3 to TRBJ2-2; tentatively, D is TRBD2 (5 bases). V lost 4 bases, J lost 1 base, and 13 bases lay in between. The germline gives CDR1 LGHNA, CDR2 YSLEER. This CDR3 comprises 16 residues. CDR3 sequence reads: CASSPGLILNTGELFF. The CDR3 DNA reads TGCGCCAGCAGCCCCGGACTTATCCTGAACACCGGGGAGCTGTTTTTT.

The V call is TRBV3-1 (or the pseudogene TRBV3-2), the J call TRBJ2-6; 8 bases map to TRBD1. Germline CDR1 and CDR2: LGHDT and YNNKEL (reference sequence). CDR3 size: 18 residues. The trim removed 5 bases at V and 4 bases at J, leaving 13 bases unmatched. CDR3 in DNA: TGTGCCAGCAGCAAAGCCCTCCAGGGGGCAGGAGGGGCCAACGTCCTGACTTTC. Protein: CASSKALQGAGGANVLTF.

This clone was detected only a few times. The chain has TRBV9 and TRBJ1-2; D gene ambiguous. Germline values: CDR1 SGDLS, CDR2 YYNGEE. This CDR3 is built from 16 residues. The V end lost 0 bases, the J end lost 6 bases, and 18 bases lay between the germline ends. In DNA form, the CDR3 reads TGTGCCAGCAGCGTAGAAGTGGGAGCAAGGATCGATGGCTACACCTTC. Translation gives CASSVEVGARIDGYTF.

The chain uses TRBV4-3 and TRBJ2-7; tentatively, D is TRBD1 (6 bases). The CDR3 is made up of 15 amino acids. CDR1 and CDR2 (germline): LGHNA, YSLEER. The V and J ends lost 4 bases and 3 bases respectively, with 16 bases between them. The CDR3 sequence: CASSPASDSLYEQYF. The CDR3 region has the DNA TGCGCCAGCAGCCCCGCCTCGGACAGTCTCTACGAGCAGTACTTC.

The rearrangement joins TRBV19 to TRBJ2-1; tentatively, D is TRBD2 (5 bases). Looked up from germline, CDR1 is LNHDA and CDR2 is SQIVND (reference sequence). The CDR3 has 12 amino acids. V was shortened by 3 bases and J by 6 bases, with 6 bases between the two germline ends. The CDR3 here is CASSIGGNEQFF. CDR3 coding DNA: TGTGCCAGTAGTATCGGAGGCAATGAGCAGTTCTTC.

The V and J genes are TRBV11-2 and TRBJ1-1; 7 bases agree with TRBD1. V trimming: 5 bases; J trimming: 1 base; junction bases outside the gene matches: 7. CDR3 length: 15 amino acids. Germline lookup yields CDR1 SGHAT and CDR2 FQNNGV. CDR3 sequence: CASSPPGQRNTEAFF. CDR3 sequence (DNA): TGTGCCAGCAGCCCTCCGGGACAGAGGAACACTGAAGCTTTCTTT.

The J gene is TRBJ2-1, the V gene TRBV14; D unclear. CDR3 length: 15 residues. Germline lookup yields CDR1 SGHDN and CDR2 FVKESK. V gave up 1 base and J gave up 5 bases, with 12 bases separating them. The DNA for the CDR3 is TGTGCCAGCAGCCAAGTAAAACATTCTCACAATGAGCAGTTCTTC. Translated, it gives CASSQVKHSHNEQFF. The full variable domain, its missing parts supplied by reference TRBV14 and TRBJ2-1, is EAGVTQFPSHSVIEKGQTVTLRCDPISGHDNLYWYRRVMGKEIKFLLHFVKESKQDESGMPNNRFLAERTGGTYSTLKVQPAELEDSGVYFCASSQVKHSHNEQFFGPGTRLTVL.

The chain links TRBV3-1 (or the pseudogene TRBV3-2) to TRBJ1-2, with TRBD1 matching over 8 bases. The V gene's germline CDR1 is LGHDT and CDR2 YNNKEL (reference sequence). Trimming took 5 bases from V and 5 from J; bases not matched to a gene: 10. This CDR3 contains 15 residues. The CDR3 loop reads CASSYRTGSTYGYTF. The CDR3 coding sequence is TGTGCCAGCAGCTACCGGACAGGGTCGACTTATGGCTACACCTTC.

The chain uses TRBV5-6 and TRBJ1-1; 7 nucleotides line up with TRBD1. This CDR3 spans 15 amino acids. Germline V gene lookup returns CDR1 SGHDT and CDR2 YYEEEE. Trimming removed 3 bases from V and 4 bases from J; junction bases left unmatched: 9. The CDR3 nucleotides are TGTGCCAGCAGCTCAACCGACAGGGTAGGCACTGAAGCTTTCTTT. This gives the protein CASSSTDRVGTEAFF.

The chain links TRBV5-8 to TRBJ1-1; D gene uncertain. Germline CDR1 reads SGHTS; CDR2 reads YDEGEE. The CDR3 has 13 amino acids. V shed 0 bases and J shed 6 bases, with 9 bases lying between them. As DNA, the CDR3 is TGTGCCAGCAGCTTGGTACAGAGGGCTGAAGCTTTCTTT. Translating it yields CASSLVQRAEAFF.

The chain uses TRBV5-1 and TRBJ1-2; D call uncertain. The germline V and J ends were trimmed by 1 base and 2 bases, with 6 bases remaining between them. The CDR3 contains 13 residues. Germline lookup yields CDR1 SGHRS and CDR2 YFSETQ. The CDR3 DNA is TGCGCCAGCAGCTTGCCCGAGAACTATGGCTACACCTTC. Its translation: CASSLPENYGYTF. Full variable domain (outside the CDR3, taken from reference TRBV5-1 and TRBJ1-2): KAGVTQTPRYLIKTRGQQVTLSCSPISGHRSVSWYQQTPGQGLQFLFEYFSETQRNKGNFPGRFSGRQFSNSRSEMNVSTLELGDSALYLCASSLPENYGYTFGSGTRLTVV.

The rearrangement links TRBV11-2 to TRBJ2-1; the match to TRBD2 covers 10 bases. Germline V gene sequence: CDR1 SGHAT, CDR2 FQNNGV. V lost 1 base to trimming and J lost 10 bases; unmatched junction nucleotides: 4. The CDR3 extends over 14 amino acids. Here the CDR3 reads CASSLVAGGVEQFF. CDR3 coding DNA: TGTGCCAGCAGCTTAGTAGCGGGAGGCGTGGAGCAGTTCTTC.

This sequence joins TRBV5-5 and TRBJ2-5; tentative D call: TRBD2 (5 bases). CDR3 length equals 14 residues. Trimming removed 4 bases at V and 4 bases at J, with 14 bases between. Germline V gene lookup returns CDR1 SGHKS and CDR2 YYEKEE (reference sequence). CDR3 nucleotides: TGTGCCAGCAGCAAAGACGGGATAGTAGAGACCCAGTACTTC. It codes for CASSKDGIVETQYF. Combining the CDR3 with reference TRBV5-5 and TRBJ2-5 gives the whole variable domain DAGVTQSPTHLIKTRGQQVTLRCSPISGHKSVSWYQQVLGQGPQFIFQYYEKEERGRGNFPDRFSARQFPNYSSELNVNALLLGDSALYLCASSKDGIVETQYFGPGTRLLVL.

The chain recombines TRBV6-5 with TRBJ1-2; D unresolved. Germline V gene sequence: CDR1 MNHEY, CDR2 SVGAGI. V was pared by 4 bases and J by 8 bases, with 11 bases between. This CDR3 contains 12 residues. CDR3 region: CASSSMGRGYTF. The CDR3 coding sequence is TGTGCCAGCAGTTCGATGGGCAGGGGCTACACCTTC.

V gene TRBV19 combines with J gene TRBJ1-3; D is ambiguous. Germline V lookup: CDR1 LNHDA, CDR2 SQIVND (reference sequence). The ends were cut back, 4 bases at V and 4 bases at J, with 17 bases in the middle. CDR3 length: 16 amino acids. The CDR3 sequence is CASSTLANSPGNTIYF. In DNA form, the CDR3 reads TGTGCCAGTAGTACCCTCGCCAACTCGCCCGGAAACACCATATATTTT.

The chain links TRBV19 to TRBJ1-2, with D tentatively TRBD1 (5 bases). Germline CDR1 is LNHDA and CDR2 is SQIVND (reference sequence). V was cut by 1 base and J by 3 bases, with 15 bases left in between. The CDR3 is 16 residues long. The DNA of the CDR3 is TGTGCCAGTAGTATAGGGGGCTATTTAACGGACTATGGCTACACCTTC. This codes for CASSIGGYLTDYGYTF.

This chain uses TRBV3-1 (or the pseudogene TRBV3-2) with TRBJ2-5; TRBD2 matches at 9 bases. V dropped 1 base and J dropped 6; count of bases not matched to a gene: 6. Germline V gene sequence: CDR1 LGHDT, CDR2 YNNKEL (reference sequence). The CDR3 covers 15 residues. CDR3 DNA sequence: TGTGCCAGCAGCCAAGTTAGCGGGGGAGGAAAGACCCAGTACTTC. Translating gives CASSQVSGGGKTQYF.

This chain uses TRBV19 with TRBJ1-2, with 8 bases matching TRBD1. After removal of 4 bases from V and 3 bases from J, the junction contained 4 bases not matched to a gene. Germline V gene data show CDR1 as LNHDA and CDR2 as SQIVND (reference sequence). This CDR3 contains 14 residues. The CDR3 loop reads CASSSTGGDYGYTF. As DNA, the CDR3 is TGTGCCAGTAGTAGTACAGGGGGTGACTATGGCTACACCTTC. Using reference TRBV19 and TRBJ1-2 for the parts outside the CDR3, the full variable domain is DGGITQSPKYLFRKEGQNVTLSCEQNLNHDAMYWYRQDPGQGLRLIYYSQIVNDFQKGDIAEGYSVSREKKESFPLTVTSAQKNPTAFYLCASSSTGGDYGYTFGSGTRLTVV.

The gene calls are TRBV5-5 and TRBJ1-4, with TRBD1 matching 7 bases. Per the germline V gene, CDR1 is SGHKS and CDR2 is YYEKEE (reference sequence). V was pared by 5 bases and J by 5 bases, with 9 bases of the junction left unmatched. The CDR3 runs 15 residues. The CDR3: CASSYDREENEKLFF. In DNA form, the CDR3 reads TGTGCCAGCAGTTATGACAGGGAGGAAAATGAAAAACTGTTTTTT.

This chain uses TRBV5-1 with TRBJ1-1; 7 bases line up with TRBD1. The CDR3 covers 14 residues. Germline lookup yields CDR1 SGHRS and CDR2 YFSETQ. Unmatched junction bases numbered 5, after V lost 3 bases and J lost 3 bases. The CDR3 spells CASSSGQTYTEAFF. CDR3 DNA sequence: TGCGCCAGCAGCTCGGGACAGACCTACACTGAAGCTTTCTTT.